The rows below give T cell receptor beta chains drawn from one sample of a study of CD8+ T cells in alopecia areata. Clones were sequenced by immunoSEQ multiplex PCR, and TCRdb holds only the in-frame ones, with some missing. The table records around 190,000 clones, roughly three fifths of them present only once. The sequenced material came from CD8+ T cells sorted from blood. The receptor set was obtained from a human donor in good health. CDR3s include the opening cysteine and the closing phenylalanine or tryptophan. D genes are given only for firm matches. Clone size is not always given. Where it is, it says once, few, many or a class for expanded clones.

>NA|TRBJ1-1|14|NA|TRBV9
TGTGCCAGCAGCGTAGCAATCGGGGAAACTGAAGCTTTCTTT
CASSVAIGETEAFF
>NA|TRBJ2-5|15|NA|TRBV4-1
TGCGCCAGCAGCCAAGAACAGGGTTTTTTTGAGACCCAGTACTTC
CASSQEQGFFETQYF
>TRBD2|TRBJ2-5|14|NA|TRBV29-1
TGCAGCGCCCTCCCCGGGACTACTGGGGAGACCCAGTACTTC
CSALPGTTGETQYF
>NA|TRBJ2-7|14|NA|TRBV6-6
TGTGCCAGCACCCACAGGGAACGCTCCTACGAGCAGTACTTC
CASTHRERSYEQYF
>NA|TRBJ1-5|14|few|TRBV4-1
TGCGCCAGCAGCCAAGGACAGACCAATCAGCCCCAGCATTTT
CASSQGQTNQPQHF
>TRBD1|TRBJ2-7|13|NA|TRBV18
TGTGCCAGCTCGTGGGACAGGGGCTACGAGCAGTACTTC
CASSWDRGYEQYF
>NA|TRBJ2-1|13|few|TRBV5-1
TGCGCCAGCAGCTTCTCCGGGTCTAATGAGCAGTTCTTC
CASSFSGSNEQFF
>NA|TRBJ1-2|15|NA|TRBV29-1
TGCAGCGTTGAAGATCGCCGAACGATCCTACATGGCTACACCTTC
CSVEDRRTILHGYTF
>NA|TRBJ2-3|13|NA|TRBV9
TGTGCCAGCAGCGTAAGTGGCACAGATACGCAGTATTTT
CASSVSGTDTQYF
>NA|TRBJ2-7|15|NA|TRBV4-1
TGCGCCAGCAGCCAAGACGGGCGGAGTCACTACGAGCAGTACTTC
CASSQDGRSHYEQYF
>NA|TRBJ1-5|13|NA|TRBV27
TGTGCCAGCAGTCTGCGTAGCAATCAGCCCCAGCATTTT
CASSLRSNQPQHF
>TRBD1|TRBJ1-2|12|NA|TRBV29-1
TGCAGCATCGCTCAGGGGGCGCGGGGCTACACCTTC
CSIAQGARGYTF
>TRBD1|TRBJ2-7|11|NA|TRBV30
TGTGCCTGGAGCCAGGGGGCCGGGCAGTACTTC
CAWSQGAGQYF
>NA|TRBJ1-1|11|NA|TRBV5-1
TGCGCCAGCAGCTTGAACGACCAAGCTTTCTTT
CASSLNDQAFF
>TRBD1|TRBJ1-5|12|few|TRBV29-1
TGCAGCGTTGGGGACAGGGGGAAGCCCCAGCATTTT
CSVGDRGKPQHF
>TRBD1|TRBJ1-5|14|few|TRBV5-6
TGTGCCAGCAGCCCAGGGACAGGGAATCAGCCCCAGCATTTT
CASSPGTGNQPQHF
>NA|TRBJ1-4|13|NA|TRBV7-9
TGTGCCAGCAGCGAGATAGGGGATGAAAAACTGTTTTTT
CASSEIGDEKLFF
>NA|TRBJ2-3|15|NA|TRBV6-6
TGTGCCAGCAGTAAGGGCCGCCCTGGGGCAGATACGCAGTATTTT
CASSKGRPGADTQYF
>NA|TRBJ1-1|13|few|TRBV4-2
TGTGCCAGCAGCCAAGTGATTACAGCTGAAGCTTTCTTT
CASSQVITAEAFF
>NA|TRBJ1-1|14|NA|TRBV5-1
TGCGCCAGCAGCTCGGGGACATCCAACACTGAAGCTTTCTTT
CASSSGTSNTEAFF
>TRBD1|TRBJ1-5|15|NA|TRBV19
TGTGCCAGTAGTTTGGACAGGGAAAGCAATCAGCCCCAGCATTTT
CASSLDRESNQPQHF
>TRBD2|TRBJ2-2|12|NA|TRBV30
TGTGCCGAACGTTCTAGCGGCGGGGAGCTGTTTTTT
CAERSSGGELFF
>NA|TRBJ1-2|13|NA|TRBV29-1
TGCAGCGTTGTTGGGGGTGTGAACTATGGCTACACCTTC
CSVVGGVNYGYTF
>TRBD1|TRBJ2-3|15|many|TRBV6-1
TGTGCCAGCAGTGAGGAACAGGGGGGCACAGATACGCAGTATTTT
CASSEEQGGTDTQYF
>TRBD1|TRBJ1-1|13|few|TRBV6-5
TGTGCCAGCAGCCACCGGACAGGGCGTGAAGCTTTCTTT
CASSHRTGREAFF
>NA|TRBJ2-5|18|NA|TRBV21-1
TGTGCCAGCACCCCTAGGACCGGACTAGCGGGGGGGCCGGAGACCCAGTACTTC
CASTPRTGLAGGPETQYF
>NA|TRBJ1-1|13|few|TRBV29-1
TGCAGCGTTGAACCGGGGGGCGCGACTGAAGCTTTCTTT
CSVEPGGATEAFF
>NA|TRBJ2-3|15|NA|TRBV5-1
TGCGCCAGCCGGTTAGGCTACAGGGACCCAGATACGCAGTATTTT
CASRLGYRDPDTQYF
>NA|TRBJ2-7|11|NA|TRBV2
TGTGCCAGCAGCGATTCCTACGAGCAGTACTTC
CASSDSYEQYF
>NA|TRBJ2-5|14|NA|TRBV5-1
TGCGCCAGCAGCTTGGGCCTCGGCCAGGAGACCCAGTACTTC
CASSLGLGQETQYF
>TRBD1|TRBJ2-5|14|NA|TRBV7-9
TGTGCCAGCAGCCCGCGGACAGGACAAGAGACCCAGTACTTC
CASSPRTGQETQYF
>NA|TRBJ1-1|15|NA|TRBV11-2
TGTGCCAGCAGCTTAGTTCGCCCCTCTGGGACTGAAGCTTTCTTT
CASSLVRPSGTEAFF
>TRBD1|TRBJ1-4|13|NA|TRBV29-1
TGCAGCGCCCTGACAGGGGCGGATGAAAAACTGTTTTTT
CSALTGADEKLFF
>TRBD2|TRBJ2-7|16|NA|TRBV7-2
TGTGCCAGCAGCTTATGGACTAGCGGAGGGCCCTACGAGCAGTACTTC
CASSLWTSGGPYEQYF
>NA|TRBJ1-3|14|few|TRBV5-6
TGTGCCAGCAGGACCTGGGGCACTGGAAACACCATATATTTT
CASRTWGTGNTIYF
>NA|TRBJ1-1|13|few|TRBV27
TGTGCCAGCCAAGAGGGCCTTAAGGCTGAAGCTTTCTTT
CASQEGLKAEAFF
>TRBD2|TRBJ2-1|19|NA|TRBV13
TGTGCCAGCAGCCCGACCGGGACTAGCGGGGATTATCCCTACAATGAGCAGTTCTTC
CASSPTGTSGDYPYNEQFF
>TRBD1|TRBJ1-5|16|few|TRBV4-1
TGCGCCAGCAGCCAGATCGGGGACAGTAGCAATCAGCCCCAGCATTTT
CASSQIGDSSNQPQHF
>NA|TRBJ1-6|13|NA|TRBV6-5
TGTGCCAGCAGTTCCCAAGATAATTCACCCCTCCACTTT
CASSSQDNSPLHF
>NA|TRBJ1-2|12|NA|TRBV29-1
TGCAGCGTTGAGGACCCTGGCTATGGCTACACCTTC
CSVEDPGYGYTF
>NA|TRBJ1-6|15|NA|TRBV6-5
TGTGCCAGCAGCGAACAAGGCGGGGGGGATTCACCCCTCCACTTT
CASSEQGGGDSPLHF
>TRBD1|TRBJ2-3|15|NA|TRBV5-4
TGTGCCAGCAGCTTGGAACAGGGGGGCACAGATACGCAGTATTTT
CASSLEQGGTDTQYF
>NA|TRBJ2-7|14|once|TRBV29-1
TGCAGCGTTGAAGTCGCACTTCACTCCTACGAGCAGTACTTC
CSVEVALHSYEQYF
>NA|TRBJ1-1|12|few|TRBV7-9
TGTGCCAGCAGGTACTTGGGCACTGAAGCTTTCTTT
CASRYLGTEAFF